This T cell receptor beta chain was sequenced for a study of T cells expressing NK-cell markers. Study-level points and caveats: The study found dominant NKG2C+ clonotypes at 1.0-7.0% of CD8+ T cells in roughly six donors.

With regard to this clonotype: Its antigen is as yet unknown.

The CDR3 is 15 amino acids. Germline loops: CDR1 SQVTM, CDR2 ANQGSEA. TCRdb reanalyzed the 5' RACE reads, giving one entry per CDR3 protein sequence and no DNA. The listing contains 140,000 or so distinct CDR3 sequences. The rearrangement joins TRBV29-1 to TRBJ2-5; TCRdb selects TRBD1, and the lack of DNA leaves this call unchecked. Sequencing was performed on blood T cells: a sorted CD56 or NKG2C T cell subset, CD4+ or CD8+ T cells, or bulk PBMC T cells (not recorded which). The sequence came from a young man in good health. CDR3 loop: CSVELDLLGGETQYF.